Listed below are T cell receptor beta chains from one sample, sequenced in a study of shared clonotypes between healthy human individuals. Here immunoSEQ multiplex PCR was the method, and the copy in TCRdb shows in-frame clones only, minus some. The sample includes some 530,000 clones, approximately 82% of them seen just once. Input material: PBMCs. The source is a woman in her thirties or forties in good health. Some clones in this sample may be carry-over from other donors' samples. The CDR3 runs from the conserved cysteine through the conserved F or W. The D gene is left open where the match is weak. Part of the rows lack a size; the others show once, few, many or a class for expanded clones.

v_call: TRBV30; j_call: TRBJ2-6; clone_size: once; d_call: -; cdr3_aa: CAWSATSVGANVLTF; cdr3_nt: TGTGCCTGGAGTGCGACTTCGGTCGGGGCCAACGTCCTGACTTTC
v_call: TRBV15; j_call: TRBJ2-6; clone_size: -; d_call: -; cdr3_aa: CATSSLPKRVMFAGANVLTF; cdr3_nt: TGTGCCACCAGCAGTCTCCCTAAAAGGGTCATGTTTGCTGGGGCCAACGTCCTGACTTTC
v_call: TRBV10-3; j_call: TRBJ2-2; clone_size: -; d_call: TRBD2; cdr3_aa: CAISRTSGDQNTGELFF; cdr3_nt: TGTGCCATCAGTAGGACTAGCGGAGACCAGAACACCGGGGAGCTGTTTTTT
v_call: TRBV5-1; j_call: TRBJ1-4; clone_size: -; d_call: TRBD1; cdr3_aa: CASSRQGSNEKLFF; cdr3_nt: TGCGCCAGCAGCAGACAGGGGTCTAATGAAAAACTGTTTTTT
v_call: TRBV12-5; j_call: TRBJ2-1; clone_size: -; d_call: -; cdr3_aa: CASGLGTYNEQFF; cdr3_nt: TGTGCTAGTGGTTTGGGGACTTACAATGAGCAGTTCTTC
v_call: TRBV6-6; j_call: TRBJ2-7; clone_size: -; d_call: -; cdr3_aa: CASSSRGFSSYEQYF; cdr3_nt: TGTGCCAGCAGTTCTAGGGGCTTTAGCTCCTACGAGCAGTACTTC
v_call: TRBV7-9; j_call: TRBJ1-2; clone_size: once; d_call: TRBD1; cdr3_aa: CASSTNPGQGVGYTF; cdr3_nt: TGTGCCAGCAGCACTAACCCGGGACAGGGAGTGGGCTACACCTTC
v_call: TRBV7-9; j_call: TRBJ1-6; clone_size: once; d_call: -; cdr3_aa: CASSLETLPNSPLHF; cdr3_nt: TGTGCCAGCAGCTTAGAAACGCTCCCTAATTCACCCCTCCACTTT
v_call: TRBV14; j_call: TRBJ2-7; clone_size: -; d_call: -; cdr3_aa: CASSENRYEQYF; cdr3_nt: TGTGCCAGCAGCGAAAACCGCTACGAGCAGTACTTC
v_call: TRBV28; j_call: TRBJ2-7; clone_size: -; d_call: -; cdr3_aa: CASSRGARGGEQYF; cdr3_nt: TGTGCCAGCAGCCGGGGGGCCAGGGGAGGCGAGCAGTACTTC
v_call: TRBV29-1; j_call: TRBJ2-1; clone_size: -; d_call: -; cdr3_aa: CSVVFYNEQFF; cdr3_nt: TGCAGCGTTGTGTTCTACAATGAGCAGTTCTTC
v_call: TRBV5-5; j_call: TRBJ2-7; clone_size: -; d_call: TRBD2; cdr3_aa: CASSFTAGGPYEQYF; cdr3_nt: TGTGCCAGCAGCTTTACAGCGGGAGGGCCCTACGAGCAGTACTTC
v_call: TRBV21-1; j_call: TRBJ1-5; clone_size: -; d_call: -; cdr3_aa: CATEGYNQPQHF; cdr3_nt: TGTGCCACCGAGGGTTACAATCAGCCCCAGCATTTT
v_call: TRBV4-2; j_call: TRBJ2-1; clone_size: few; d_call: TRBD2; cdr3_aa: CASSQGGSPSGRNNEQFF; cdr3_nt: TGTGCCAGCAGCCAAGGGGGGAGCCCTAGCGGGAGGAACAATGAGCAGTTCTTC
v_call: TRBV18; j_call: TRBJ2-7; clone_size: -; d_call: TRBD1; cdr3_aa: CASSPPRAGGRRYEQYF; cdr3_nt: TGTGCCAGCTCACCACCGCGGGCAGGGGGCCGTAGGTACGAGCAGTACTTC
v_call: TRBV18; j_call: TRBJ2-5; clone_size: -; d_call: -; cdr3_aa: CASSPLSEPQETQYF; cdr3_nt: TGTGCCAGCTCACCACTTTCAGAGCCCCAAGAGACCCAGTACTTC
v_call: TRBV27; j_call: TRBJ2-7; clone_size: -; d_call: TRBD1; cdr3_aa: CASSFWDRGHEQYF; cdr3_nt: TGTGCCAGCAGTTTCTGGGACAGGGGCCACGAGCAGTACTTC
v_call: TRBV4-3; j_call: TRBJ2-1; clone_size: -; d_call: -; cdr3_aa: CASSPGFSVGGVNEQFF; cdr3_nt: TGCGCCAGCAGCCCTGGTTTTTCCGTGGGCGGGGTCAATGAGCAGTTCTTC
v_call: TRBV28; j_call: TRBJ2-1; clone_size: -; d_call: TRBD2; cdr3_aa: CASSALAGGSYNEQFF; cdr3_nt: TGTGCCAGCTCAGCCCTAGCGGGAGGGAGCTACAATGAGCAGTTCTTC
v_call: TRBV28; j_call: TRBJ1-1; clone_size: -; d_call: TRBD1; cdr3_aa: CAGKTGSNTEAFF; cdr3_nt: TGTGCCGGCAAGACAGGGAGTAACACTGAAGCTTTCTTT
v_call: TRBV28; j_call: TRBJ1-5; clone_size: -; d_call: -; cdr3_aa: CASSLRGQPQHF; cdr3_nt: TGTGCCAGCAGCCTTCGGGGTCAGCCCCAGCATTTT
v_call: TRBV5-1; j_call: TRBJ2-5; clone_size: -; d_call: TRBD2; cdr3_aa: CASSLGLETRGETQYF; cdr3_nt: TGCGCCAGCAGCCTCGGACTAGAAACCAGAGGGGAGACCCAGTACTTC
v_call: TRBV27; j_call: TRBJ2-3; clone_size: -; d_call: -; cdr3_aa: CAGTGEDTQYF; cdr3_nt: TGTGCCGGAACGGGAGAGGATACGCAGTATTTT
v_call: TRBV9; j_call: TRBJ1-1; clone_size: -; d_call: -; cdr3_aa: CASSVVLGNTEAFF; cdr3_nt: TGTGCCAGCAGCGTAGTATTAGGGAACACTGAAGCTTTCTTT
v_call: TRBV5-1; j_call: TRBJ2-3; clone_size: -; d_call: TRBD1; cdr3_aa: CASSLRRDRVPDTQYF; cdr3_nt: TGCGCCAGCAGCTTGAGGCGGGACAGGGTCCCAGATACGCAGTATTTT
v_call: TRBV30; j_call: TRBJ2-2; clone_size: -; d_call: TRBD2; cdr3_aa: CAWGPGLANTGELFF; cdr3_nt: TGTGCCTGGGGCCCGGGACTAGCGAACACCGGGGAGCTGTTTTTT
v_call: TRBV4-3; j_call: TRBJ1-2; clone_size: -; d_call: -; cdr3_aa: CASSQEDRSHYGYTF; cdr3_nt: TGCGCCAGCAGCCAGGAGGACAGATCCCACTATGGCTACACCTTC
v_call: TRBV25-1; j_call: TRBJ2-7; clone_size: few; d_call: -; cdr3_aa: CASSEISDSSYEQYF; cdr3_nt: TGTGCCAGCAGTGAGATTTCGGACAGCAGCTACGAGCAGTACTTC
v_call: TRBV19; j_call: TRBJ2-7; clone_size: -; d_call: TRBD1; cdr3_aa: CASSIRQGADEQYF; cdr3_nt: TGTGCCAGTAGTATTAGACAGGGGGCGGACGAGCAGTACTTC
v_call: TRBV6-6; j_call: TRBJ1-2; clone_size: once; d_call: -; cdr3_aa: CASSYDPQQDGYTF; cdr3_nt: TGTGCCAGCAGTTACGACCCCCAGCAAGATGGCTACACCTTC
v_call: TRBV7-8; j_call: TRBJ2-7; clone_size: -; d_call: -; cdr3_aa: CASSLGAEYEQYF; cdr3_nt: TGTGCCAGCAGCCTAGGAGCGGAATACGAGCAGTACTTC
v_call: TRBV4-1; j_call: TRBJ2-7; clone_size: -; d_call: TRBD2; cdr3_aa: CASSQEDDGGYEQYF; cdr3_nt: TGCGCCAGCAGCCAAGAAGATGACGGGGGGTACGAGCAGTACTTC